The 29 T cell receptor beta chains below come from one sample, sequenced in a study of OX40 agonist ivuxolimab in advanced cancers. Clones were read by immunoSEQ multiplex PCR, and TCRdb kept only the in-frame ones, dropping some. The sample has some 75,000 clones; 70% to 90% are singletons. The material sequenced was CD4+ or CD8+ T cells sorted from blood, taken in a trial of the OX40 agonist ivuxolimab. The receptors were sampled from an adult with an advanced solid tumor such as melanoma, head and neck, liver or kidney cancer.

V gene TRBV5-1 combines with J gene TRBJ2-1; D remains unclear. The V gene lost 0 bases and the J gene lost 2 bases, with 3 bases spanning the gap. Germline V CDR1 and CDR2: SGHRS, YFSETQ. The CDR3 covers 13 residues. The CDR3 spells CASSLGAYNEQFF. In DNA, the CDR3 is TGCGCCAGCAGCTTGGGGGCCTACAATGAGCAGTTCTTC.

The gene calls are TRBV7-7 and TRBJ2-5, with TRBD2 matching 14 bases. V trimming: 5 bases; J trimming: 5 bases; junction bases outside the gene matches: 7. The germline V gene encodes CDR1 SSHAT and CDR2 FNYEAQ (reference sequence). This CDR3 is 16 amino acids long. The CDR3 loop reads CASSTGLAGVQETQYF. The CDR3 DNA follows: TGTGCCAGCAGCACGGGACTAGCGGGAGTTCAGGAGACCCAGTACTTC.

In DNA form, the CDR3 reads TGTGCCAGCAGCCAATCCGGGGCCCTTGGGGCCAACGTCCTGACTTTC. Translating gives CASSQSGALGANVLTF. This sequence joins TRBV14 and TRBJ2-6; D could derive from TRBD1 or TRBD2 (5 bases each). V was shortened by 2 bases and J by 3 bases, with 11 bases between the two germline ends. Looked up from germline, CDR1 is SGHDN and CDR2 is FVKESK. There are 16 residues in the CDR3.

The genes are TRBV29-1 and TRBJ2-5; TRBD2 aligns across 15 bases. Germline loops: CDR1 SQVTM, CDR2 ANQGSEA. Trimming cost V 5 bases and J 7 bases; bases outside gene matches: 8. The CDR3 spans 15 residues. Here the CDR3 reads CSVWTSGRGRGTQYF. CDR3 in DNA: TGCAGCGTTTGGACTAGCGGGAGGGGTCGAGGGACCCAGTACTTC. Full variable domain (remainder filled in from reference TRBV29-1 and TRBJ2-5): SAVISQKPSRDICQRGTSLTIQCQVDSQVTMMFWYRQQPGQSLTLIATANQGSEATYESGFVIDKFPISRPNLTFSTLTVSNMSPEDSSIYLCSVWTSGRGRGTQYFGPGTRLLVL.

This clone was found once. V usage is TRBV7-9 and J usage is TRBJ2-5; maybe TRBD2 (5 bases). Per germline, CDR1 SEHNR and CDR2 FQNEAQ (reference sequence). Trimming cost V 1 base and J 11 bases, with 20 bases left between them. The CDR3 totals 15 residues. The CDR3 DNA sequence: TGTGCCAGCAGCTTAGAGAGCGGCCACTACGGGGAACAGTACTTC. Protein product: CASSLESGHYGEQYF.

CDR3 sequence: CASSATDQSGAKGYTF. The CDR3 nucleotides read TGTGCCAGCAGCGCAACGGATCAATCGGGGGCTAAGGGCTACACCTTC. This sequence joins TRBV6-4 and TRBJ1-2, with D possibly being TRBD1 (6 bases). Trimming pared 6 bases from V and 8 bases from J, leaving 25 bases between. The CDR3 runs to 16 residues. Germline V gives CDR1 MRHNA, CDR2 SNTAGT.

CDR3 protein: CASSLAQSWEQFF. The DNA for the CDR3 is TGTGCCAGCAGCTTAGCGCAGAGCTGGGAGCAGTTCTTC. The chain employs TRBV7-6 and TRBJ2-1, with D unresolved. Between the trimmed V and J ends, which lost 0 bases and 10 bases, there was a span of 10 bases. CDR3 size: 13 residues. From germline, CDR1 is SGHVS and CDR2 FNYEAQ.

This clone has just one count. This chain connects TRBV6-6 to TRBJ1-4; D perhaps matches TRBD1 (6 bases). V lost 6 bases and J 8 bases, leaving 22 bases between the germline ends. The length of the CDR3 is 16 residues. Germline values: CDR1 MNHNY, CDR2 SVGAGI (reference sequence). CDR3 coding DNA: TGTGCCAGCAGCTTCCGGAGACAGGCGCATCAGGAAAAACTGTTTTTT. Translation gives CASSFRRQAHQEKLFF.

The chain couples TRBV7-3 to TRBJ2-7; TRBD1 matches at 7 bases. The CDR3 totals 13 residues. V lost 1 base, J lost 3 bases, and 0 bases stayed unmatched. Germline V CDR1 and CDR2: SGHTA, FQGTGA. CDR3 loop: CASSLNRGYEQYF. CDR3 sequence (DNA): TGTGCCAGCAGCTTAAACAGGGGCTACGAGCAGTACTTC. Together with reference TRBV7-3 and TRBJ2-7, the CDR3 gives the full variable domain: GAGVSQTPSNKVTEKGKYVELRCDPISGHTALYWYRQSLGQGPEFLIYFQGTGAADDSGLPNDRFFAVRPEGSVSTLKIQRTERGDSAVYLCASSLNRGYEQYFGPGTRLTVT.

About this clone itself: Within the sample, other DNA sequences also encode this same CDR3. The chain employs TRBV7-3 and TRBJ2-1; a weak D match, TRBD2 (5 bases). The CDR3 is 13 amino acids. Trimming left V 6 bases short and J 5 bases short, with 11 bases between. Per the germline V gene, CDR1 is SGHTA and CDR2 is FQGTGA. The CDR3 region has the DNA TGTGCCAGCAGTCTCACTAGAGACAATGAGCAGTTCTTC. Residues: CASSLTRDNEQFF. The full variable domain, with the rest looked up from reference TRBV7-3 and TRBJ2-1, is GAGVSQTPSNKVTEKGKYVELRCDPISGHTALYWYRQSLGQGPEFLIYFQGTGAADDSGLPNDRFFAVRPEGSVSTLKIQRTERGDSAVYLCASSLTRDNEQFFGPGTRLTVL.

About this clone: At the DNA level, this CDR3 is encoded by other sequences in the same sample as well. This sequence joins TRBV5-1 and TRBJ2-3; perhaps D is TRBD1 or TRBD2 (5 bases each). Germline CDR1 reads SGHRS; CDR2 reads YFSETQ. This CDR3 is 16 amino acids long. Trimming stripped 0 bases from V and 2 bases from J, with 13 bases between. CDR3 region: CASSLDGADLTDTQYF. The CDR3 bases are TGCGCCAGCAGCTTGGACGGGGCCGACCTCACAGATACGCAGTATTTT. Full variable domain (rest looked up from reference TRBV5-1 and TRBJ2-3): KAGVTQTPRYLIKTRGQQVTLSCSPISGHRSVSWYQQTPGQGLQFLFEYFSETQRNKGNFPGRFSGRQFSNSRSEMNVSTLELGDSALYLCASSLDGADLTDTQYFGPGTRLTVL.

The chain carries TRBV19 and TRBJ1-1; no clear D. Trimming shortened V by 6 bases and J by 5 bases, and 13 bases separated the two germline ends. Germline CDR1 is LNHDA and CDR2 is SQIVND (reference sequence). The CDR3 spans 13 residues. The DNA of the CDR3 is TGTGCCAGTAGCCAAGAGTGGGAGACTGAAGCTTTCTTT. It is translated as CASSQEWETEAFF.

This clone was recorded once. This chain links TRBV19 with TRBJ1-5; weak D call: TRBD1 (5 bases). The CDR3 has 16 amino acids. V was clipped by 3 bases and J by 0 bases, with 12 bases between them. Germline-derived CDR1 and CDR2 are LNHDA and SQIVND (reference sequence). The CDR3 spells CASSIQGRYSNQPQHF. The CDR3 DNA follows: TGTGCCAGTAGTATCCAGGGCAGATATAGCAATCAGCCCCAGCATTTT.

This chain joins TRBV11-3 and TRBJ2-1; D may correspond to TRBD1 or TRBD2 (5 bases each). Germline V gives CDR1 SGHNT, CDR2 YENEEA. The V and J ends lost 0 bases and 6 bases respectively, with 12 bases between them. CDR3 length: 15 amino acids. The CDR3 sequence is CASSLEGNGANEQFF. CDR3 DNA sequence: TGTGCCAGCAGCTTAGAAGGTAACGGGGCCAATGAGCAGTTCTTC.

The rearrangement uses TRBV5-5 and TRBJ2-5, with 10 bases identical to TRBD2. Looked up from germline, CDR1 is SGHKS and CDR2 is YYEKEE (reference sequence). J lost 5 bases, V lost 0 bases, and 4 bases had no gene match. The CDR3 spans 15 residues. This CDR3 reads CASSLAAGGSETQYF. In DNA form, the CDR3 reads TGTGCCAGCAGCTTGGCAGCGGGAGGGTCCGAGACCCAGTACTTC. The full variable domain, its missing parts supplied by reference TRBV5-5 and TRBJ2-5, is DAGVTQSPTHLIKTRGQQVTLRCSPISGHKSVSWYQQVLGQGPQFIFQYYEKEERGRGNFPDRFSARQFPNYSSELNVNALLLGDSALYLCASSLAAGGSETQYFGPGTRLLVL.

The chain has TRBV11-3 and TRBJ2-3, with D perhaps being TRBD1 or TRBD2 (5 bases each). This CDR3 contains 15 residues. Trimming shortened V by 4 bases and J by 2 bases, and 13 bases separated the two germline ends. Per the germline V gene, CDR1 is SGHNT and CDR2 is YENEEA. The CDR3 DNA follows: TGTGCCAGCAGCTATCGAGAGGGGCCCACAGATACGCAGTATTTT. It is translated as CASSYREGPTDTQYF.

The sample holds one count of this clone. V and J are TRBV2 and TRBJ2-3, with 12 bases identical to TRBD2. The CDR3 loop spans 16 amino acids. CDR1 and CDR2 from the germline V gene are SNHLY and FYNNEI. V was clipped by 5 bases and J by 0 bases; unmatched bases: 3. The CDR3 is CASSRTSGISTDTQYF. For the CDR3, the DNA is TGTGCCAGCAGTCGGACTAGCGGGATAAGCACAGATACGCAGTATTTT.

V gene TRBV7-9 combines with J gene TRBJ1-3; D is unresolved. Germline values: CDR1 SEHNR, CDR2 FQNEAQ (reference sequence). The CDR3 has 15 amino acids. Trimming pared 3 bases from V and 0 bases from J, leaving 9 bases between. In DNA, the CDR3 is TGTGCCAGCAGCTTGAGGGTCTTCTCTGGAAACACCATATATTTT. It translates to CASSLRVFSGNTIYF. The full variable domain, completed using reference TRBV7-9 and TRBJ1-3, is DTGVSQNPRHKITKRGQNVTFRCDPISEHNRLYWYRQTLGQGPEFLTYFQNEAQLEKSRLLSDRFSAERPKGSFSTLEIQRTEQGDSAMYLCASSLRVFSGNTIYFGEGSWLTVV.

The gene calls are TRBV27 and TRBJ2-2, with 8 bases identical to TRBD1. Germline V gene sequence: CDR1 MNHEY, CDR2 SMNVEV (reference sequence). This CDR3 region has 21 residues. After removal of 7 bases from V and 0 bases from J, the junction contained 22 bases not matched to a gene. The CDR3 coding sequence is TGTGCCAGCACTAAGCTCACTCCAACCGGGACAGGCACTACGAACACCGGGGAGCTGTTTTTT. It is translated as CASTKLTPTGTGTTNTGELFF.

This chain uses TRBV10-3 with TRBJ2-3, with 7 bases fitting TRBD1. The CDR3 is made up of 15 amino acids. The junction had 8 bases not matched to a gene; V was cut back by 6 bases and J by 2 bases. Looked up from germline, CDR1 is ENHRY and CDR2 is SYGVKD. CDR3 DNA: TGTGCCATCAGCCTAACCGGGACAGACACAGATACGCAGTATTTT. This translates into CAISLTGTDTDTQYF.

Note on this clone: The same CDR3 is also encoded by other DNA sequences in this sample. The V gene is TRBV30, the J gene TRBJ2-2; D may be TRBD1 or TRBD2 (5 bases each). V lost 6 bases and J 1 base, leaving 12 bases between the germline ends. CDR1 is GTSNPN and CDR2 is SVGIG in the germline V gene (reference sequence). The CDR3 contains 14 residues. CDR3 in amino acids: CACPGRLNTGELFF. For the CDR3, the DNA is TGTGCCTGCCCGGGACGTTTGAACACCGGGGAGCTGTTTTTT.

The chain combines TRBV5-4 with TRBJ2-2, with D hard to call. The V gene lost 5 bases and the J gene lost 3 bases, with 14 bases spanning the gap. This CDR3 is 15 amino acids long. Germline values: CDR1 SGHNT, CDR2 YYREEE (reference sequence). CDR3: CASRTDLTDTGELFF. The CDR3 DNA follows: TGTGCCAGCAGGACGGACCTCACGGACACCGGGGAGCTGTTTTTT.

The V gene is TRBV29-1, the J gene TRBJ1-6; D remains unclear. CDR3 length: 10 amino acids. V lost 7 bases and J 14 bases, leaving 12 bases between the germline ends. Germline V gives CDR1 SQVTM, CDR2 ANQGSEA. CDR3 coding DNA: TGCAGCGGAGGGTCAGTCACCCTCCACTTT. Protein product: CSGGSVTLHF.

This chain uses TRBV5-8 with TRBJ1-5; no definite D call. The CDR3 has 12 amino acids. Germline CDR1 and CDR2: SGHTS and YDEGEE. The V and J ends lost 6 bases and 7 bases respectively, with 11 bases between them. The chain's CDR3 is CASNKLQQPQHF. The CDR3, as DNA: TGTGCCAGCAATAAGTTGCAGCAGCCCCAGCATTTT.

The CDR3 loop is CASSPTTGNTGELFF. The CDR3 region has the DNA TGTGCCAGCTCACCGACGACAGGGAACACCGGGGAGCTGTTTTTT. This sequence joins TRBV18 and TRBJ2-2; a weak D match, TRBD1 (6 bases). This CDR3 is built from 15 residues. The V gene lost 3 bases and the J gene lost 1 base, with 9 bases spanning the gap. Germline V CDR1 and CDR2: KGHSH, LQKENI.

V usage is TRBV7-2 and J usage is TRBJ1-3, with 8 bases lining up with TRBD1. This CDR3 comprises 14 residues. From germline, CDR1 is SGHTA and CDR2 FQGNSA. Trimming removed 0 bases from V and 11 bases from J; junction bases left unmatched: 6. CDR3: CASSLAQGASSIYF. CDR3 coding DNA: TGTGCCAGCAGCTTAGCGCAGGGGGCTTCATCCATATATTTT.

The chain has TRBV30 and TRBJ1-1; 10 bases align to TRBD1. V gave up 0 bases and J gave up 11 bases; unmatched junction bases: 18. Germline values: CDR1 GTSNPN, CDR2 SVGIG (reference sequence). The CDR3 sequence is 17 residues long. The CDR3 DNA is TGTGCCTGGAGTGTCCCTCGTCGCGGGACAGGGGTGTCTCGGGCTTTCTTT. Translating it yields CAWSVPRRGTGVSRAFF.

This CDR3 reads CASSKTASNSYNSPLHF. As DNA, the CDR3 is TGTGCCAGCAGCAAAACGGCTTCAAACTCCTATAATTCACCCCTCCACTTT. V is TRBV21-1 and J is TRBJ1-6. TRBV21-1 is marked as a pseudogene. CDR3 size: 17 residues.

The V call is TRBV28, the J call TRBJ1-1; D is undetermined. The CDR3 is 11 amino acids. CDR1 and CDR2 from the germline V gene are MDHEN and SYDVKM. The V end lost 6 bases, the J end lost 10 bases, and 12 bases lay between the germline ends. The CDR3 sequence: CASSSSERAFF. CDR3 DNA: TGTGCCAGCAGCTCTTCCGAGCGAGCTTTCTTT.